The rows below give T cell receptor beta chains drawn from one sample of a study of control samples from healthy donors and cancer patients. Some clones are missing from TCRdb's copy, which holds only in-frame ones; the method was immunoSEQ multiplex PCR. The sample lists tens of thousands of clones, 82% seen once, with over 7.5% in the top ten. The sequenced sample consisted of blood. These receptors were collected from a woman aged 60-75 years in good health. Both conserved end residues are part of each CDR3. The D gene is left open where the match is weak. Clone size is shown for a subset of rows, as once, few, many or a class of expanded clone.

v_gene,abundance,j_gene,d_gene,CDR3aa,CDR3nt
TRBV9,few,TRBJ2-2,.,CASSARTAPTGELFF,TGTGCCAGCAGCGCCCGGACAGCGCCCACCGGGGAGCTGTTTTTT
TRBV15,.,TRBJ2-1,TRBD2,CATSRVAGGNNEQFF,TGTGCCACCAGCAGAGTAGCGGGGGGGAACAATGAGCAGTTCTTC
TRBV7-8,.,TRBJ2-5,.,CASSLDYGAQETQYF,TGTGCCAGCAGCTTAGATTACGGGGCGCAAGAGACCCAGTACTTC
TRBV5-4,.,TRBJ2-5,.,CASSSAETQYF,TGTGCCAGCAGCTCGGCGGAGACCCAGTACTTC
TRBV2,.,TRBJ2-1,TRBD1,CATQTGVEYFF,TGTGCCACCCAGACAGGGGTCGAGTACTTCTTC
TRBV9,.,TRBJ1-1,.,CASSVAEGTEAFF,TGTGCCAGCAGCGTAGCGGAGGGGACTGAAGCTTTCTTT
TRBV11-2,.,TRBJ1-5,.,CASSLGQYNQPQHF,TGTGCCAGCAGCTTAGGACAGTATAATCAGCCCCAGCATTTT
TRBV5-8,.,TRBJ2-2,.,CASSLLGVTGELFF,TGTGCCAGCAGCTTGTTAGGGGTTACCGGGGAGCTGTTTTTT
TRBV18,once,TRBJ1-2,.,CASSPLPGRDYGYTF,TGTGCCAGCTCACCACTTCCAGGGAGGGACTATGGCTACACCTTC
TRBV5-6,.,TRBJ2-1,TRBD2,CASSDRTSDYFNEQFF,TGTGCCAGCAGCGACAGGACTAGCGATTATTTCAATGAGCAGTTCTTC
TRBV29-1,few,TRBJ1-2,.,CSVGQINGYTF,TGCAGCGTTGGTCAGATTAATGGCTACACCTTC
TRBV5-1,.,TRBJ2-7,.,CASRDSVGSYEQYF,TGCGCCAGCAGGGACAGCGTAGGGAGCTACGAGCAGTACTTC
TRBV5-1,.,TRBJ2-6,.,CASSLGRTTSGANVLTF,TGCGCCAGCAGCTTGGGGCGGACCACCTCTGGGGCCAACGTCCTGACTTTC
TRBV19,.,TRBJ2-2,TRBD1,CASSKDRGSGELFF,TGTGCCAGTTCAAAGGACAGGGGGTCCGGGGAGCTGTTTTTT
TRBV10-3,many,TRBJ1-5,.,CAISGGTGTLDSNQPQHF,TGTGCCATCAGTGGTGGTACGGGGACCCTCGATAGCAATCAGCCCCAGCATTTT
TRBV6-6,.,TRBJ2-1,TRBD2,CASSPQTSGGANEQFF,TGTGCCAGCAGTCCCCAGACTAGCGGGGGGGCCAATGAGCAGTTCTTC
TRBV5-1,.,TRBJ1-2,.,CASSLSLVDGYTF,TGCGCCAGCAGCTTATCACTGGTGGATGGCTACACCTTC
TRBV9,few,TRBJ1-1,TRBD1,CASSGPTGTEAFF,TGTGCCAGCAGCGGGCCGACAGGGACTGAAGCTTTCTTT
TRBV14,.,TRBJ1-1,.,CASSQGQSEAFF,TGTGCCAGCAGCCAAGGACAGAGTGAAGCTTTCTTT
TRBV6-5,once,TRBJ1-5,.,CASMAAHSNQPQHF,TGTGCCAGCATGGCAGCACATAGCAATCAGCCCCAGCATTTT
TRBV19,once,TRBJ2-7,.,CASNPTPTVPEQYF,TGTGCCAGTAACCCGACACCAACGGTGCCCGAGCAGTACTTC
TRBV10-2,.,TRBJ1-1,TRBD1,CASRGTGSGEAFF,TGCGCCAGCCGCGGGACAGGGTCAGGTGAAGCTTTCTTT
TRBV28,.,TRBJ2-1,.,CASRNKQGSYNEQFF,TGTGCCAGCAGAAATAAACAGGGCTCCTACAATGAGCAGTTCTTC
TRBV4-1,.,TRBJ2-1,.,CASSHGRGGAPYNEQFF,TGCGCCAGCAGCCATGGAAGGGGGGGAGCCCCTTACAATGAGCAGTTCTTC
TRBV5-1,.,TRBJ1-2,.,CASSLVVGEGYTF,TGCGCCAGCAGCTTGGTAGTTGGGGAGGGCTACACCTTC
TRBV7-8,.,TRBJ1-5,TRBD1,CASSRQGGGNQPQHF,TGTGCCAGCAGCCGACAGGGCGGGGGCAATCAGCCCCAGCATTTT
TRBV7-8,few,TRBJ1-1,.,CASSFRDRLLLNTEAFF,TGTGCCAGCAGCTTCAGAGACAGGCTGTTACTGAACACTGAAGCTTTCTTT
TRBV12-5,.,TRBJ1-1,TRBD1,CASGSTGWNTEAFF,TGTGCTAGTGGTTCGACAGGGTGGAACACTGAAGCTTTCTTT
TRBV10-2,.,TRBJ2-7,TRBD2,CASSTLEGLAWQGLNYEQYF,TGCGCCAGCAGTACCCTCGAGGGACTAGCCTGGCAGGGACTCAACTACGAGCAGTACTTC
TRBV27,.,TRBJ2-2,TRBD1,CASSSLGGRNTGELFF,TGTGCCAGCAGTTCCCTAGGGGGCCGGAACACCGGGGAGCTGTTTTTT
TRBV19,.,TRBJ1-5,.,CASSSGNQPQHF,TGTGCCAGCTCATCAGGGAACCAGCCCCAGCATTTT
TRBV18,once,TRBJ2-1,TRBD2,CASSPQRGYNEQFF,TGTGCCAGCTCACCACAGCGGGGATACAATGAGCAGTTCTTC
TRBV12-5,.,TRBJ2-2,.,CASGFLLANTGELFF,TGTGCTAGTGGTTTTCTTCTGGCGAACACCGGGGAGCTGTTTTTT
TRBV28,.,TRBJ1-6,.,CASSLRQVNSPLHF,TGTGCCAGCAGTTTAAGACAGGTTAATTCACCCCTCCACTTT
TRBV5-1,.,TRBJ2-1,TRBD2,CASSLGGSGGYNEQFF,TGCGCCAGCAGCTTGGGTGGTAGCGGGGGCTACAATGAGCAGTTCTTC
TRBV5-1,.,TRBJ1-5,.,CASSLDGQLSNQPQHF,TGCGCCAGCAGCTTGGATGGACAGCTAAGCAATCAGCCCCAGCATTTT
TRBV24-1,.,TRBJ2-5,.,CATSDAAQETQYF,TGTGCCACCAGTGATGCAGCGCAAGAGACCCAGTACTTC
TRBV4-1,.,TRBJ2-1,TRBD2,CASSQVLAGTYNEQFF,TGCGCCAGCAGCCAAGTTCTAGCGGGGACCTACAATGAGCAGTTCTTC
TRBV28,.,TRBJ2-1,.,CASSLWGEQFF,TGTGCCAGCAGTTTATGGGGTGAGCAGTTCTTC
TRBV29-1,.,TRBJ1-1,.,CSVEDRGETGGTEAFF,TGCAGCGTTGAAGATCGGGGAGAGACAGGAGGGACTGAAGCTTTCTTT
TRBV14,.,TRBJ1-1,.,CASSVGPRGIEAFF,TGTGCCAGCAGCGTCGGGCCCAGAGGGATAGAAGCTTTCTTT
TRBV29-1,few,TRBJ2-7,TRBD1,CSAQTGFSYEQYF,TGCAGCGCCCAGACAGGGTTCAGCTACGAGCAGTACTTC
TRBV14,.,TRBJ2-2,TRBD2,CASSRSGRANTGELFF,TGTGCCAGCAGCCGAAGCGGGAGGGCGAACACCGGGGAGCTGTTTTTT
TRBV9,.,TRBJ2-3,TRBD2,CASSVSDWIAGADTQYF,TGTGCCAGCAGCGTATCTGATTGGATAGCGGGGGCAGATACGCAGTATTTT
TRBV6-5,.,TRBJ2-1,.,CASSFRGSGINEQFF,TGTGCCAGCAGTTTTAGGGGAAGCGGTATCAATGAGCAGTTCTTC
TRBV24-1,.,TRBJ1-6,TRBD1,CATSAGGNSPLHF,TGTGCCACCAGTGCAGGGGGTAATTCACCCCTCCACTTT
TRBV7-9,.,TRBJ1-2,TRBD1,CASSLTGTGSDYGYTF,TGTGCCAGCAGCTTAACCGGGACAGGGTCTGACTATGGCTACACCTTC
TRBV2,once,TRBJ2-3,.,CASSEVDDTDTQYF,TGTGCCAGCAGTGAAGTGGATGATACAGATACGCAGTATTTT
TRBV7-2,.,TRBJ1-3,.,CASSLGAQGTIYF,TGTGCCAGCAGCTTGGGGGCTCAGGGAACCATATATTTT
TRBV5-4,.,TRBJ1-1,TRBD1,CASSSTGARMNTEAFF,TGTGCCAGCAGCTCGACAGGGGCTCGGATGAACACTGAAGCTTTCTTT